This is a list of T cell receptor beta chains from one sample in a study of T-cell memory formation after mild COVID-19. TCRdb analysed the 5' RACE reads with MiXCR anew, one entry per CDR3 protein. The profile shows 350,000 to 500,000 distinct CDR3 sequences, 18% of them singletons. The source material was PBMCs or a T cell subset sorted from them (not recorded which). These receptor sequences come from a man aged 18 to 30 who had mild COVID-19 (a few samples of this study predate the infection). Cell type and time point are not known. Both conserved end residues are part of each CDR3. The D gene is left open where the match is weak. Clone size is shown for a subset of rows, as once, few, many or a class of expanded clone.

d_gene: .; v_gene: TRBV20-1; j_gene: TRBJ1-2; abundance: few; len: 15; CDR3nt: TGCAGTGCTAGGGCAAACCGGAGGGGTGACTATGGCTACACCTTC; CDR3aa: CSARANRRGDYGYTF
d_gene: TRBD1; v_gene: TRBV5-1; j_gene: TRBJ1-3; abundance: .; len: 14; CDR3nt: TGCGCCAGCAGCCGGGACAGGGGTGGAAACACCATATATTTT; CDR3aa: CASSRDRGGNTIYF
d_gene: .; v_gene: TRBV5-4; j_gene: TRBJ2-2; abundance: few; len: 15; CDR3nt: TGTGCCAGCAGCTTGCGATCACAGGGTCGCGGGGAGCTGTTTTTT; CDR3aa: CASSLRSQGRGELFF
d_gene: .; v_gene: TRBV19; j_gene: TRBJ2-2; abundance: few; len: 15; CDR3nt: TGTGCCAGTAGTGCGGACGGGGTAACACCCAGGGAGCTGTTTTTT; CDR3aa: CASSADGVTPRELFF
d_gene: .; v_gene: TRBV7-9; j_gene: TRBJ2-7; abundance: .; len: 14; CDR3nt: TGTGCCAGCAGCCCCCGGGACGGGGCCTACGAGCAGTACTTC; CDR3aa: CASSPRDGAYEQYF
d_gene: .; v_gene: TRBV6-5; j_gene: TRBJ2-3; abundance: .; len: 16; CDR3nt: TGTGCCAGCAGTTACTATTTGGGGGTAGGCACAGATACGCAGTATTTT; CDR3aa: CASSYYLGVGTDTQYF
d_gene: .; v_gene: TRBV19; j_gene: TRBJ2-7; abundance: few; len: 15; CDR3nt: TGTGCCAGTAGTATGATTCCGGGAGAGGCCTACGAGCAGTACTTC; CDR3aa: CASSMIPGEAYEQYF
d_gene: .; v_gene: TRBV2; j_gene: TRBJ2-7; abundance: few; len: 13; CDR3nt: TGTGCCGCGGAGGCGGAGGGGGTTTACGAGCAGTACTTC; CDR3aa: CAAEAEGVYEQYF
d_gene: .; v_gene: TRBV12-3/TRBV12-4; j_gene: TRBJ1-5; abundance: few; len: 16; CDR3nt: TGTGCCAGCAGTTTTCAGGGGATGGGAAGCAATCAGCCCCAGCATTTT; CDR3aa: CASSFQGMGSNQPQHF
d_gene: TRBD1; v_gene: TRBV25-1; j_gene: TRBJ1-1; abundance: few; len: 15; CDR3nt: TGTGCCAGCAGTGAAGAGGGGGCGATGAACACTGAAGCTTTCTTT; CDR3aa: CASSEEGAMNTEAFF
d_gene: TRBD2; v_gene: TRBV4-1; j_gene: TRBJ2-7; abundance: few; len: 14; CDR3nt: TGCGCCAGCAGCCAGCGGGGGGGCCGCGACGAGCAGTACTTC; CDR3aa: CASSQRGGRDEQYF
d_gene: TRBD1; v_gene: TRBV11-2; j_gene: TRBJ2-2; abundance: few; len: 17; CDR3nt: TGTGCCAGCAGCCACATCCGGACAGGGGGCAACACCGGGGAGCTGTTTTTT; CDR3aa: CASSHIRTGGNTGELFF
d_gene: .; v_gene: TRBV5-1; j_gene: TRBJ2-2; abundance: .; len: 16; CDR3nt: TGCGCCAGCAGCTTGGCGGGCGGCGCGAACACCGGGGAGCTGTTTTTT; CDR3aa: CASSLAGGANTGELFF
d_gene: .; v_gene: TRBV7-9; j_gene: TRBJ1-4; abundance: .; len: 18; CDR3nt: TGTGCCAGCAGCTTAAAGGTTCTCCCCGAGGGGAGAAGTGAAAAACTGTTTTTT; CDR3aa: CASSLKVLPEGRSEKLFF
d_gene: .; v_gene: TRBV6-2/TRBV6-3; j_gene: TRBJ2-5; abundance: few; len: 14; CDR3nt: TGTGCCAGCACCGCATGGGCGCAGAGGGAGACCCAGTACTTC; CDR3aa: CASTAWAQRETQYF
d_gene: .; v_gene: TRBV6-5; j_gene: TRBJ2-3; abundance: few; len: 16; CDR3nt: TGTGCCAGCAGCCCGAGGAATTGGGGCCCGGAGGATACGCAGTATTTT; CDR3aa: CASSPRNWGPEDTQYF
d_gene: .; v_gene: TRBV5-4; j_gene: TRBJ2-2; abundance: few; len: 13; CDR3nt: TGTGCCAGCAGCTTCAGACAGGCCGGGGAGCTGTTTTTT; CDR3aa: CASSFRQAGELFF
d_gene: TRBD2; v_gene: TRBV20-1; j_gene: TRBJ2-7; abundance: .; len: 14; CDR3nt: TGCAGTGCTCCGCGGACTAGCGGGGGAGGCGAGCAGTACTTC; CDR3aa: CSAPRTSGGGEQYF
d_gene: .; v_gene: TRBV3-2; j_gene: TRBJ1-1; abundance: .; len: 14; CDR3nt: TGTGCCAGCAGCCAACCCAGGGACCTCACTGAAGCTTTCTTT; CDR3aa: CASSQPRDLTEAFF
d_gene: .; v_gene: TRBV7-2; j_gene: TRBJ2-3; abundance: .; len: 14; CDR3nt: TGTGCCAGCAGGTGGGCCGGGGAGGCAGATACGCAGTATTTT; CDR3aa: CASRWAGEADTQYF
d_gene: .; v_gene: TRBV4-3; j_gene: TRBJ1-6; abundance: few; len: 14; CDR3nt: TGCGCCAGCAGCCGGGACGCAGGGGATTCACCCCTCCACTTT; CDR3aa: CASSRDAGDSPLHF
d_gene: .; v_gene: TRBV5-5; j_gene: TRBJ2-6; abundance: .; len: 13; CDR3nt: TGTGCCAGCAGCGTGAGGGGCAGGGACGTCCTGACTTTC; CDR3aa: CASSVRGRDVLTF
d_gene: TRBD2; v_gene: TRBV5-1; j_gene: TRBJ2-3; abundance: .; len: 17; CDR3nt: TGCGCCAGCAGCTTGGGGGCCCTAGCGGGGAGCACAGATACGCAGTATTTT; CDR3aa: CASSLGALAGSTDTQYF
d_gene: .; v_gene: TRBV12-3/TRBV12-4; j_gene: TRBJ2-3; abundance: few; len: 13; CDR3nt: TGTGCCAGCATGCTAGCCGACACAGATACGCAGTATTTT; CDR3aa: CASMLADTDTQYF
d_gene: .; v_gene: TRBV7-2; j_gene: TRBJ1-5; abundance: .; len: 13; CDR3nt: TGTGCCAGCAGCTTAGAAGTCGGTAAGCCCCAGCATTTT; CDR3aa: CASSLEVGKPQHF
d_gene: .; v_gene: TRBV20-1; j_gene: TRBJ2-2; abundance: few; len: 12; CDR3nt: TGCAGTGCTAGTCGGAACACCGGGGAGCTGTTTTTT; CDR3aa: CSASRNTGELFF
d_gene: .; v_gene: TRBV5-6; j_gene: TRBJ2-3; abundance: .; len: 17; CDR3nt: TGTGCCAGCAGCTTGGTCGGTGGGGCGCGGTGGACAGATACGCAGTATTTT; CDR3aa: CASSLVGGARWTDTQYF
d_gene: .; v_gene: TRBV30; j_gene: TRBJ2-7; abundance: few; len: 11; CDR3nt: TGTGCCTGGAGTGTTGGGAACGAGCAGTACTTC; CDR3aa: CAWSVGNEQYF
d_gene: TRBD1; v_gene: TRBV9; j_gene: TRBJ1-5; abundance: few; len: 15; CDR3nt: TGTGCCAGCAGCGTAGCGACAGGGTCAAATCAGCCCCAGCATTTT; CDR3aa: CASSVATGSNQPQHF
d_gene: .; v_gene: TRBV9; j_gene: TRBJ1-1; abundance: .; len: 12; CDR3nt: TGTGCCAGCAGCGGCGGAGGGAGTGAAGCTTTCTTT; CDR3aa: CASSGGGSEAFF
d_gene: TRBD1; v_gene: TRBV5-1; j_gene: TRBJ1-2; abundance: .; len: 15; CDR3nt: TGCGCCAGCAGCTTGGGCACCGGGACAGTCTATGGCTACACCTTC; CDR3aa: CASSLGTGTVYGYTF
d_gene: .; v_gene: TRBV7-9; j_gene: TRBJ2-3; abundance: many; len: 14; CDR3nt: TGTGCCAGCAGTTTAGGCGCGGGGACAGATACGCAGTATTTT; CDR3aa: CASSLGAGTDTQYF
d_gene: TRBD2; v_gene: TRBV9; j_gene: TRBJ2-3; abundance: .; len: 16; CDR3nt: TGTGCCAGCAGCGTAGTGGCTAGCGGGGGTTCAGATACGCAGTATTTT; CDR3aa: CASSVVASGGSDTQYF
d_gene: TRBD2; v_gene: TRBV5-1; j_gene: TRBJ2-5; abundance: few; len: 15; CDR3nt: TGCGCCAGCAGCTTGGAGGGACTAGTCCAAGAGACCCAGTACTTC; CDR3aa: CASSLEGLVQETQYF
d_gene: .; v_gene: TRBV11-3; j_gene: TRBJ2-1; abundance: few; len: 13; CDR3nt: TGTGCCAGCAGCGGGGGCGGTTTCAATGAGCAGTTCTTC; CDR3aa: CASSGGGFNEQFF
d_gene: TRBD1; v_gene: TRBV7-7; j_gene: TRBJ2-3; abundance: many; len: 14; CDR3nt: TGTGCCAGCAGCTCCGGACAGGCTACAGATACGCAGTATTTT; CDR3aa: CASSSGQATDTQYF
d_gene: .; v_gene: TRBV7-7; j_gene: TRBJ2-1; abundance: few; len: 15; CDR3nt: TGTGCTAGCAGCTTAGGGCAGGGGGGACTTAATGAGCAGTTCTTC; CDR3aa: CASSLGQGGLNEQFF
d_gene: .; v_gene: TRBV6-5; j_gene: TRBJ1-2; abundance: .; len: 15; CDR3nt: TGTGCCAGCAGGCTTAAACCCGGGGGGAACTATGGCTACACCTTC; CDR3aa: CASRLKPGGNYGYTF
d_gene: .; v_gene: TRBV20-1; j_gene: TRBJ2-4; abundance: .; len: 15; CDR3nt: TGCAGTGCTAGCGATCCGGTACTAGCCAAAAACATTCAGTACTTC; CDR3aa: CSASDPVLAKNIQYF
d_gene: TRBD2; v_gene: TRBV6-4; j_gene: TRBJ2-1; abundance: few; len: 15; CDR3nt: TGTGCCAGCAGTGGTCTAGCGGGGGGAAACAATGAGCAGTTCTTC; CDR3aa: CASSGLAGGNNEQFF
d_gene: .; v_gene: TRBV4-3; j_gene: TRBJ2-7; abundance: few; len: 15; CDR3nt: TGCGCCAGCAGCCAAGAAGCTTTTGTGGTCTACGAGCAGTACTTC; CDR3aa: CASSQEAFVVYEQYF
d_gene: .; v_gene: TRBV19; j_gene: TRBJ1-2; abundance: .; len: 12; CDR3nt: TGTGCCACCGGGGGGGCCGACTATGGCTACACCTTC; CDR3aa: CATGGADYGYTF